This T cell receptor beta chain was captured by sequencing in a study of T-cell reconstitution after alpha-beta-depleted transplantation in children. Unique molecular identifiers were used in preparing the TCRbeta library. One entry per CDR3 protein, called by TCRdb with MiXCR from the PCR reads. The sample includes roughly 590,000 distinct CDR3 sequences, approximately 17% seen only once; the top ten take approximately 1%. At least ten counts were recorded for this clonotype. Here the sequenced sample was PBMCs from the stem cell graft donor, taken from the stem cell graft. The sequence derives from a human donor who donated a stem cell graft to a child with acute myeloid leukemia.

The DNA for the CDR3 is TGCGCCAGCAGCTTTACACCGAACACCGGGGAGCTGTTTTTT. This sequence encodes CASSFTPNTGELFF. V usage is TRBV5-1 and J usage is TRBJ2-2; the D is unclear. CDR1 is SGHRS and CDR2 is YFSETQ in the germline V gene. Between the trimmed V and J ends, which lost 2 bases and 0 bases, there was a span of 5 bases. This CDR3 comprises 14 residues.